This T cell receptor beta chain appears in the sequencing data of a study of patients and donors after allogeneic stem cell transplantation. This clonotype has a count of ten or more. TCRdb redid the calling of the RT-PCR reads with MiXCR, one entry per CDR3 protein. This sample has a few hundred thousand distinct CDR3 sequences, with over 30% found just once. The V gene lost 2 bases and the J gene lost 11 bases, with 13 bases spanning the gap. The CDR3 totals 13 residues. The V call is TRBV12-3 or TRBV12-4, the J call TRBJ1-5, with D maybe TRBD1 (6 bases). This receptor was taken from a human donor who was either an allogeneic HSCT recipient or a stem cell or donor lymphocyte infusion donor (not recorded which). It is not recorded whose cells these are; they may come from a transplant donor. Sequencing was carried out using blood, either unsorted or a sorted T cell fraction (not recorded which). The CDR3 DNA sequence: TGTGCCAGCAGTTTAAAGGGGGGTGCATCCCAGCATTTT. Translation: CASSLKGGASQHF.